The rows below give T cell receptor beta chains drawn from one sample of a study of Ad26.COV2.S vaccination and SARS-CoV-2 variants. Sequencing was performed with immunoSEQ multiplex PCR; in TCRdb, only in-frame clones are kept and a portion is missing. The sample shows 350,000 to 500,000 clones, 90% of them seen only once. Sequenced material: peripheral blood, taken in a trial of Ad26.COV2.S vaccine versus placebo. Receptors were obtained from a person between 18 and 59 years old who received the Ad26.COV2.S COVID-19 vaccine or a placebo. Both conserved end residues are part of each CDR3. The D gene is left open where the match is weak. Part of the rows lack a size; the others show once, few, many or a class for expanded clones.

TRBV18	.	TRBJ2-1	TRBD2	CASSPGTSSYNEQFF	TGTGCCAGCTCCCCCGGGACTAGCAGTTACAATGAGCAGTTCTTC
TRBV9	.	TRBJ2-7	.	CASSPGGTAQYF	TGTGCCAGCAGCCCCGGGGGTACCGCGCAGTACTTC
TRBV18	.	TRBJ2-3	.	CASSPSADTQYF	TGTGCCAGCTCACCTAGCGCAGATACGCAGTATTTT
TRBV27	.	TRBJ2-1	.	CASRQLARGGNEQFF	TGTGCCAGCAGACAACTGGCCCGAGGCGGTAATGAGCAGTTCTTC
TRBV19	.	TRBJ2-7	TRBD2	CASSPLAGGLYEQYF	TGTGCCAGTAGTCCTCTAGCGGGAGGGCTATACGAGCAGTACTTC
TRBV25-1	.	TRBJ1-6	.	CASSEAGVQFSPLHF	TGTGCCAGCAGTGAGGCAGGGGTGCAGTTTTCACCCCTCCACTTT
TRBV7-9	.	TRBJ1-1	TRBD1	CASSHPGQKNTEAFF	TGTGCCAGCAGCCACCCGGGACAGAAGAACACTGAAGCTTTCTTT
TRBV9	once	TRBJ2-5	.	CASSPELQFQETQYF	TGTGCCAGCAGCCCAGAACTACAGTTCCAAGAGACCCAGTACTTC
TRBV30	.	TRBJ2-7	.	CAWSVGDAYEQYF	TGTGCCTGGAGTGTAGGGGACGCCTACGAGCAGTACTTC
TRBV5-1	few	TRBJ1-2	TRBD1	CASSDPTGHGYTF	TGCGCCAGCAGCGATCCGACAGGGCACGGCTACACCTTC
TRBV27	.	TRBJ2-1	TRBD1	CASSPGTGVNEQFF	TGTGCCAGCAGTCCCGGGACAGGGGTTAATGAGCAGTTCTTC
TRBV19	.	TRBJ2-7	.	CASSPRTITSYEQYF	TGTGCCAGTAGCCCCAGGACCATTACCTCCTACGAGCAGTACTTC
TRBV6-5	.	TRBJ1-5	.	CASRRVGNNQPQHF	TGTGCCAGCAGGAGAGTTGGGAACAATCAGCCCCAGCATTTT
TRBV4-2	many	TRBJ2-1	TRBD2	CASSQEASGSSYNEQFF	TGTGCCAGCAGCCAAGAGGCTAGCGGGAGCTCCTACAATGAGCAGTTCTTC
TRBV27	.	TRBJ2-1	.	CASSLSKTSTNEQFF	TGTGCCAGCAGTTTATCCAAGACTAGTACGAATGAGCAGTTCTTC
TRBV12-3/TRBV12-4	.	TRBJ1-1	.	CASSQAAATEAFF	TGTGCCAGCAGTCAAGCAGCGGCAACTGAAGCTTTCTTT
TRBV7-2	once	TRBJ2-7	TRBD1	CASSPDRGLGEQYF	TGTGCCAGCAGCCCTGACAGGGGGCTGGGCGAGCAGTACTTC
TRBV10-3	.	TRBJ2-1	.	CAISDNRNMDEQFF	TGTGCCATCAGTGATAACCGAAACATGGATGAGCAGTTCTTC
TRBV4-3	.	TRBJ2-6	.	CASSQDSAPGANVLTF	TGCGCCAGCAGCCAAGACAGCGCCCCTGGGGCCAACGTCCTGACTTTC
TRBV28	.	TRBJ1-2	.	CASSLSGLVYGYTF	TGTGCCAGCAGTCTCTCTGGGTTAGTCTATGGCTACACCTTC
TRBV27	.	TRBJ2-7	.	CASTGGSSSYEQYF	TGTGCCAGCACCGGGGGTTCGAGCTCCTACGAGCAGTACTTC
TRBV5-4	.	TRBJ2-1	.	CASSLAPGGEQFF	TGTGCCAGCAGCTTGGCGCCTGGAGGCGAGCAGTTCTTC
TRBV19	.	TRBJ1-5	.	CASSRLQDGNQPQHF	TGTGCCAGTAGCCGGCTACAAGATGGCAATCAGCCCCAGCATTTT
TRBV14	once	TRBJ2-7	.	CASSQEGAFSYEQYF	TGTGCCAGCAGCCAAGAGGGGGCCTTCTCCTACGAGCAGTACTTC
TRBV12-3/TRBV12-4	.	TRBJ2-3	.	CASLGADTQYF	TGTGCCAGTTTGGGGGCAGATACGCAGTATTTT
TRBV5-1	.	TRBJ2-5	TRBD1	CASSAGDRNQETQYF	TGCGCCAGCAGCGCTGGGGACAGGAACCAAGAGACCCAGTACTTC
TRBV15	.	TRBJ2-1	TRBD2	CATRSGGRINEQFF	TGTGCCACCAGGTCGGGCGGGAGAATCAATGAGCAGTTCTTC
TRBV5-1	.	TRBJ2-7	.	CASSSQGRRHEQYF	TGCGCCAGCAGCTCCCAAGGGCGGCGCCACGAGCAGTACTTC
TRBV29-1	.	TRBJ2-7	.	CSVETSYEQYF	TGCAGCGTTGAAACGAGTTACGAGCAGTACTTC
TRBV24-1	.	TRBJ1-5	TRBD1	CATADRGNQPQHF	TGTGCCACCGCCGACAGGGGCAATCAGCCCCAGCATTTT
TRBV3-1/TRBV3-2	.	TRBJ1-3	TRBD1	CASSPQFGPTGVGNTIYF	TGTGCCAGCAGCCCCCAATTTGGGCCAACAGGGGTCGGAAACACCATATATTTT
TRBV7-9	.	TRBJ2-1	.	CASSLKGVTYNEQFF	TGTGCCAGCAGCTTAAAGGGGGTCACGTACAATGAGCAGTTCTTC
TRBV7-6	.	TRBJ2-3	.	CASRPTGNLDTQYF	TGTGCCAGCCGTCCCACAGGGAATCTAGATACGCAGTATTTT
TRBV4-2	.	TRBJ2-7	.	CASSQYEVDANEQYF	TGTGCCAGCAGCCAATATGAAGTCGATGCGAACGAGCAGTACTTC
TRBV7-9	few	TRBJ1-4	.	CASSPGRIEKLFF	TGTGCCAGCAGCCCAGGACGGATAGAAAAACTGTTTTTT
TRBV7-2	.	TRBJ2-7	.	CASSLGRTPYYEQYF	TGTGCCAGCAGCTTAGGGCGGACACCGTACTACGAGCAGTACTTC
TRBV4-1	.	TRBJ2-3	.	CASSLYAGLADTQYF	TGCGCCAGCAGCCTATATGCTGGCCTCGCCGATACGCAGTATTTT
TRBV5-1	few	TRBJ2-5	TRBD2	CASSLGGLPQETQYF	TGCGCCAGCAGCTTGGGGGGACTACCCCAAGAGACCCAGTACTTC
TRBV29-1	.	TRBJ2-1	TRBD1	CSVGHRGPYNEQFF	TGCAGCGTGGGGCACAGGGGTCCCTACAATGAGCAGTTCTTC
TRBV10-3	.	TRBJ2-7	.	CAISDPGDSYEQYF	TGTGCCATCAGTGATCCAGGGGACTCCTACGAGCAGTACTTC
TRBV13	once	TRBJ2-1	TRBD1	CASSSLGDRPYNEQFF	TGTGCCAGCAGCTCTTTAGGGGACAGGCCGTACAATGAGCAGTTCTTC
TRBV6-2/TRBV6-3	.	TRBJ2-7	.	CASSPRYEQYF	TGTGCCAGCAGTCCGCGCTACGAGCAGTACTTC
TRBV7-3	.	TRBJ2-2	TRBD2	CASSPRLAGGGFSTGELFF	TGTGCCAGCAGCCCTCGACTAGCGGGAGGAGGATTTTCCACCGGGGAGCTGTTTTTT
TRBV7-2	.	TRBJ1-2	.	CASSEGPSYGYTF	TGTGCCAGCAGCGAGGGACCCTCCTATGGCTACACCTTC
TRBV30	.	TRBJ1-4	TRBD1	CAFRGTANEKLFF	TGTGCCTTTCGTGGGACAGCTAATGAAAAACTGTTTTTT
TRBV6-6	.	TRBJ1-5	TRBD1	CASSYGTGGGNQPQHF	TGTGCCAGCAGTTACGGGACAGGGGGCGGCAATCAGCCCCAGCATTTT
TRBV6-1	.	TRBJ1-2	.	CASSDGPTGYTF	TGTGCCAGCAGTGACGGACCCACCGGGTACACCTTC
TRBV18	.	TRBJ1-1	.	CASSRTGYGTEAFF	TGTGCCAGCTCACGTACGGGCTACGGGACTGAAGCTTTCTTT
TRBV7-9	many	TRBJ2-2	TRBD1	CASSTPEGAVTGELFF	TGTGCCAGCAGCACCCCCGAGGGGGCGGTTACCGGGGAGCTGTTTTTT
TRBV5-1	.	TRBJ2-7	TRBD2	CASSLGSLRTSGAPYEQYF	TGCGCCAGCAGCTTGGGCTCCCTTCGGACTAGCGGAGCCCCCTACGAGCAGTACTTC
TRBV7-2	.	TRBJ2-2	TRBD1	CASSLRGQNTGELFF	TGTGCCAGCAGCCTCAGGGGGCAGAACACCGGGGAGCTGTTTTTT
TRBV7-9	.	TRBJ2-7	.	CASSLKVWQVYF	TGTGCCAGCAGCTTAAAGGTCTGGCAAGTGTACTTC
TRBV28	.	TRBJ2-1	TRBD2	CASSLFGTSGYNEQFF	TGTGCCAGCAGTTTATTTGGGACTAGCGGCTACAATGAGCAGTTCTTC
TRBV4-3	.	TRBJ1-1	.	CASSQGQWGTEAFF	TGCGCCAGCAGCCAAGGACAGTGGGGCACTGAAGCTTTCTTT